This entry describes one T cell receptor beta chain. Germline-derived CDR1 and CDR2 are SGHRS and YFSETQ. This CDR3 has 15 residues. V trimming: 4 bases; J trimming: 2 bases; junction bases outside the gene matches: 7. Sequencing used cDNA as its template, made by extracting RNA and reverse transcribing it. The repertoire was sequenced with immunoSEQ multiplex PCR; TCRdb's copy has only in-frame clones and lacks some. Of 170,000 or so clones in the sample, 65% were seen once. The treatment: oral pan-JAK inhibitor, 5-10 mg twice daily. The study team obtained lesional scalp punch biopsies and peripheral blood from alopecia areata patients. These data are taken from a study of CD8+ T cells in alopecia areata. Turning to the study itself: Tofacitinib exposure lasted 6 to 18 months, followed by 6 months off drug.

The chain couples TRBV5-1 to TRBJ2-7; TRBD1 matches 9 bases. The TCR sequence derives from a human donor with alopecia areata. Specimen: CD4+ T cells sorted from blood, collected at week 4, from a patient treated with tofacitinib. The CDR3 DNA sequence: TGCGCCAGCAGCCGCGTGGGGACAGGGCCCTACGAGCAGTACTTC. It specifies CASSRVGTGPYEQYF.